This passage covers 25 T cell receptor beta chains from one sample sequenced in a study of cytomegalovirus exposure and HLA in healthy donors. Both 60 Vbeta primers and 13 Jbeta primers went into the PCR. TCRdb's table, derived via immunoSEQ multiplex PCR, lists solely in-frame clones and lacks some. The table includes about 180,000 clones, roughly 80% detected once. Sequences were obtained from PBMCs. The receptors were sampled from a man aged 35 to 55 in good health and CMV-seronegative.

In nucleotides, the CDR3 is TGTGCCTGGACAGACAGGGGGCGCGAAGATACGCAGTATTTT. It encodes CAWTDRGREDTQYF. The rearrangement uses TRBV30 and TRBJ2-3, with TRBD1 matching 10 bases. Germline V gene data show CDR1 as GTSNPN and CDR2 as SVGIG (reference sequence). The CDR3 consists of 14 residues. V gave up 4 bases and J gave up 5 bases; unmatched junction bases: 6.

The chain carries TRBV7-8 and TRBJ2-1, with 7 positions matching TRBD1. CDR1 is SGHVS, CDR2 FQNEAQ, per germline. Unmatched junction bases numbered 5, after V lost 1 base and J lost 11 bases. CDR3 length: 13 residues. Here the CDR3 DNA reads TGTGCCAGCAGCTTAGGGGACAGAGAAAAGCAGTTCTTC. Translated, it gives CASSLGDREKQFF.

The J gene is TRBJ2-7, the V gene TRBV4-3; perhaps TRBD1 as D (6 bases). Germline assignment: CDR1 LGHNA and CDR2 YSLEER. V lost 1 base, J lost 2 bases, and 12 bases lay in between. The CDR3 consists of 15 residues. CDR3 in DNA: TGCGCCAGCAGCCAAGTCATAGGGGGTGCCTACGAGCAGTACTTC. Its protein is CASSQVIGGAYEQYF.

V and J are TRBV19 and TRBJ2-2, with TRBD1 as a possible D gene (5 bases). V lost 4 bases, J lost 1 base, and 7 bases lay in between. The CDR3 consists of 14 residues. Germline V gene lookup returns CDR1 LNHDA and CDR2 SQIVND (reference sequence). CDR3 loop: CASSNQGNTGELFF. The CDR3 coding sequence is TGTGCCAGTAGTAATCAGGGGAACACCGGGGAGCTGTTTTTT.

The chain has TRBV7-9 and TRBJ1-4; 10 bases match TRBD1. CDR3 length equals 14 residues. Looked up from germline, CDR1 is SEHNR and CDR2 is FQNEAQ (reference sequence). The trim removed 5 bases at V and 6 bases at J, leaving 3 bases unmatched. The CDR3 DNA reads TGTGCCAGCAGCCCCGGGACAGGGGATGAAAAACTGTTTTTT. This encodes CASSPGTGDEKLFF.

The V gene is TRBV7-9, the J gene TRBJ1-2, with D maybe TRBD1 (6 bases). CDR1 and CDR2 from the germline V gene are SEHNR and FQNEAQ (reference sequence). The germline V and J ends were trimmed by 5 bases and 8 bases, with 18 bases remaining between them. The CDR3 is 14 amino acids. The CDR3 DNA reads TGTGCCAGCAGCGCGCAACAGGGCCAGGGGGGCTACACCTTC. Translating it yields CASSAQQGQGGYTF.

This chain connects TRBV19 to TRBJ2-5, with 8 bases matching TRBD2. The CDR3 has 15 amino acids. The V gene's germline CDR1 is LNHDA and CDR2 SQIVND (reference sequence). After removal of 3 bases from V and 4 bases from J, the junction contained 7 bases not matched to a gene. CDR3 DNA sequence: TGTGCCAGTAGTATCCTAAGCGGGAGAGGAGAGACCCAGTACTTC. This encodes CASSILSGRGETQYF.

This clone was seen a few times. The CDR3 spells CASSLAGGYTEAFF. The CDR3 nucleotides are TGCGCCAGCAGCTTGGCAGGGGGCTACACTGAAGCTTTCTTT. The chain couples TRBV5-1 to TRBJ1-1; TRBD1 aligns across 8 bases. J lost 3 bases, V lost 0 bases, and 1 base had no gene match. The CDR3 runs 14 residues. Per the germline V gene, CDR1 is SGHRS and CDR2 is YFSETQ.

The gene calls are TRBV4-3 and TRBJ1-1, with 7 bases matching TRBD1. Germline loops: CDR1 LGHNA, CDR2 YSLEER. V shed 0 bases, J shed 5 bases, and the junction held 3 bases outside the gene matches. The CDR3 runs to 14 residues. CDR3: CASSQDTGVTEAFF. The CDR3 nucleotides are TGCGCCAGCAGCCAAGATACAGGGGTGACTGAAGCTTTCTTT.

The chain uses TRBV25-1 and TRBJ2-1; 10 positions match TRBD2. Looked up from germline, CDR1 is MGHDK and CDR2 is SYGVNS. This CDR3 has 15 residues. After removal of 6 bases from V and 1 base from J, the junction contained 3 bases not matched to a gene. The CDR3 sequence: CASRASGGSYNEQFF. CDR3 in DNA: TGTGCCAGCAGGGCTAGCGGGGGATCCTACAATGAGCAGTTCTTC.

The V call is TRBV7-3, the J call TRBJ2-7; D might be TRBD1 (6 bases). Germline CDR1 and CDR2: SGHTA and FQGTGA. The ends were cut back, 0 bases at V and 3 bases at J, with 9 bases in the middle. The CDR3 extends over 14 amino acids. The CDR3 protein is CASSLTGQNYEQYF. The CDR3 DNA sequence: TGTGCCAGCAGCTTAACTGGACAGAACTACGAGCAGTACTTC.

This chain uses TRBV9 with TRBJ2-2, with a possible D match to TRBD1 (6 bases). Per germline, CDR1 SGDLS and CDR2 YYNGEE. Trimming took off 0 bases at V and 6 bases at J, with 9 bases between the two ends. The CDR3 contains 14 residues. The CDR3 nucleotides are TGTGCCAGCAGCGTAGTGGCAGGGGCCGGGGAGCTGTTTTTT. Translating gives CASSVVAGAGELFF.

This CDR3 reads CASRNTSGGASYEQYF. The CDR3 DNA reads TGTGCCAGCAGAAATACTAGCGGGGGCGCTTCCTACGAGCAGTACTTC. V gene TRBV21-1 combines with J gene TRBJ2-7; the D segment call TRBD2 is taken from the table without a DNA check. TRBV21-1 is listed as a pseudogene. The CDR3 has 16 residues.

The genes are TRBV19 and TRBJ1-1; unclear D gene. V dropped 7 bases and J dropped 7 bases, with 10 bases sitting between them. The length of the CDR3 is 11 residues. The germline V gene encodes CDR1 LNHDA and CDR2 SQIVND (reference sequence). The CDR3 DNA sequence: TGTGCCAGTACCTTGGGCCTTGAAGCTTTCTTT. Its translation: CASTLGLEAFF. The full variable domain, in which reference TRBV19 and TRBJ1-1 provide the parts outside the CDR3, is DGGITQSPKYLFRKEGQNVTLSCEQNLNHDAMYWYRQDPGQGLRLIYYSQIVNDFQKGDIAEGYSVSREKKESFPLTVTSAQKNPTAFYLCASTLGLEAFFGQGTRLTVV.

The chain joins TRBV7-9 to TRBJ2-7; no clear D. Trimming cost V 5 bases and J 3 bases, with 14 bases left between them. The CDR3 totals 14 residues. Germline-derived CDR1 and CDR2 are SEHNR and FQNEAQ (reference sequence). The CDR3 bases are TGTGCCAGCAGCAACTCCCGCATCGTCTACGAGCAGTACTTC. It translates to CASSNSRIVYEQYF.

The chain uses TRBV18 and TRBJ1-4; weak D call: TRBD1 (5 bases). V was clipped by 6 bases and J by 6 bases, with 17 bases between them. The germline CDR1 and CDR2 sequences are KGHSH and LQKENI. This CDR3 has 15 residues. The CDR3: CASSLRPQGYEKLFF. The CDR3, as DNA: TGTGCCAGCTCCCTACGGCCGCAGGGATATGAAAAACTGTTTTTT.

The V and J genes are TRBV21-1 and TRBJ1-2. TRBV21-1 is an annotated pseudogene. The CDR3 totals 16 residues. CDR3 protein: CASSKMGRGVNYGYTF. CDR3 DNA: TGTGCCAGCAGCAAAATGGGGCGGGGGGTGAACTATGGCTACACCTTC.

The rearrangement links TRBV19 to TRBJ2-3; unclear D gene. In germline, CDR1 is LNHDA, CDR2 SQIVND (reference sequence). The CDR3 totals 12 residues. The ends were cut back, 4 bases at V and 3 bases at J, with 5 bases in the middle. CDR3 amino acids: CASSTRTDTQYF. Here the CDR3 DNA reads TGTGCCAGTAGTACCAGAACAGATACGCAGTATTTT.

The rearrangement joins TRBV4-1 to TRBJ1-6, with TRBD1 matching over 11 bases. CDR1 MGHRA and CDR2 YSYEKL come from the germline V gene. This CDR3 is built from 17 residues. V shed 4 bases, J shed 6 bases, and the junction held 8 bases outside the gene matches. The CDR3 is CASSRADRGRINSPLHF. CDR3 DNA sequence: TGCGCCAGCAGCCGCGCGGACAGGGGGCGAATTAATTCACCCCTCCACTTT.

In its sample, this clone was seen a few times. The chain links TRBV2 to TRBJ2-7; 12 bases fit TRBD1. The germline CDR1 and CDR2 sequences are SNHLY and FYNNEI. With V trimmed by 5 bases and J by 6 bases, 11 bases remained unmatched. The CDR3 spans 16 residues. The CDR3 region has the DNA TGTGCCAGCAGTAAAGGCCGGGACAGGGGGCCCGGCGAGCAGTACTTC. This encodes CASSKGRDRGPGEQYF.

This chain links TRBV4-1 with TRBJ1-1; D is unclear. This CDR3 comprises 14 residues. Germline lookup yields CDR1 MGHRA and CDR2 YSYEKL. Trimming removed 4 bases at V and 0 bases at J, with 9 bases between. CDR3 DNA: TGCGCCAGCAGCCCTCGAGGGATGAACACTGAAGCTTTCTTT. Translation: CASSPRGMNTEAFF.

This chain connects TRBV5-1 to TRBJ1-1; 9 nucleotides match TRBD1. V lost 8 bases and J lost 1; bases outside the gene matches: 12. This CDR3 contains 16 residues. CDR1 is SGHRS and CDR2 is YFSETQ in the germline V gene. The CDR3 region has the DNA TGCGCCAGTACCCCGGGACAGGGAGGCGGGAACACTGAAGCTTTCTTT. Encoded protein: CASTPGQGGGNTEAFF. Full variable domain (rest looked up from reference TRBV5-1 and TRBJ1-1): KAGVTQTPRYLIKTRGQQVTLSCSPISGHRSVSWYQQTPGQGLQFLFEYFSETQRNKGNFPGRFSGRQFSNSRSEMNVSTLELGDSALYLCASTPGQGGGNTEAFFGQGTRLTVV.

This chain links TRBV6-6 with TRBJ2-7, with 12 bases lining up with TRBD2. J lost 4 bases, V lost 5 bases, and 9 bases had no gene match. This CDR3 spans 16 amino acids. In germline, CDR1 is MNHNY, CDR2 SVGAGI (reference sequence). The CDR3 DNA is TGTGCCAGCAGTCCCCGGCTAGCGGGAGGGGAATACGAGCAGTACTTC. This translates into CASSPRLAGGEYEQYF.

The chain has TRBV14 and TRBJ1-1; 7 nucleotides agree with TRBD1. Germline-derived CDR1 and CDR2 are SGHDN and FVKESK. Germline trimming cut 1 base from V and 3 bases from J; bases unmatched to any gene: 8. The CDR3 is 16 residues long. CDR3 region: CASSQATGVTDTEAFF. In DNA form, the CDR3 reads TGTGCCAGCAGCCAAGCCACAGGGGTCACGGACACTGAAGCTTTCTTT.

The chain carries TRBV6-6 and TRBJ2-5; TRBD1 aligns across 7 bases. This CDR3 spans 15 amino acids. Germline values: CDR1 MNHNY, CDR2 SVGAGI (reference sequence). V trimming: 0 bases; J trimming: 1 base; junction bases outside the gene matches: 2. The CDR3 region has the DNA TGTGCCAGCAGTTACTCCCGGGACAGCCAAGAGACCCAGTACTTC. Protein: CASSYSRDSQETQYF.